A single sample is the source of the 14 T cell receptor beta chains below, sequenced in a study of blood T cell repertoires in COVID-19. The method was immunoSEQ multiplex PCR; TCRdb's version includes in-frame clones alone and lacks a portion of them. The sample includes more than 200,000 clones, about 80% of them seen just once. The source material was peripheral blood. These receptors all come from a man older than 75 with acute or convalescent COVID-19.

The rearrangement joins TRBV24-1 to TRBJ1-5, with D maybe TRBD1 (5 bases). V gave up 7 bases and J gave up 4 bases, with 10 bases separating them. The CDR3 loop spans 13 amino acids. Germline loops: CDR1 KGHDR, CDR2 SFDVKD. CDR3 sequence reads: CATSRQSNQPQHF. The CDR3 bases are TGTGCCACCAGCCGACAGTCAAATCAGCCCCAGCATTTT.

The V and J genes are TRBV3-1 (or the pseudogene TRBV3-2) and TRBJ1-2, with a tentative D call TRBD1 (5 bases). In germline, CDR1 is LGHDT, CDR2 YNNKEL (reference sequence). The CDR3 runs 14 residues. Trimming pared 6 bases from V and 4 bases from J, leaving 15 bases between. CDR3 amino acids: CASSYLGGGYGYTF. The CDR3 DNA sequence: TGTGCCAGCAGTTATCTCGGGGGTGGCTATGGCTACACCTTC.

J is TRBJ1-2 and V is TRBV6-5; the match to TRBD1 covers 7 bases. The CDR3 covers 13 residues. V shed 6 bases, J shed 5 bases, and the junction held 6 bases outside the gene matches. Germline V gene data show CDR1 as MNHEY and CDR2 as SVGAGI. The DNA of the CDR3 is TGTGCCAGCAGACCGGGGGACAGTTATGGCTACACCTTC. It specifies CASRPGDSYGYTF.

The chain combines TRBV19 with TRBJ2-2; D not certain. The CDR3 has 13 residues. V lost 10 bases and J lost 4, with 13 bases in between. Germline V gives CDR1 LNHDA, CDR2 SQIVND (reference sequence). CDR3 residues: CATSRPGTGELFF. The CDR3 DNA reads as TGTGCCACCTCCAGACCGGGCACCGGGGAGCTGTTTTTT.

This clone was detected only a few times. The V and J genes are TRBV27 and TRBJ1-2; unclear D gene. This CDR3 region has 13 residues. V gave up 4 bases and J gave up 4 bases, with 10 bases separating them. The germline V gene encodes CDR1 MNHEY and CDR2 SMNVEV (reference sequence). For the CDR3, the DNA is TGTGCCAGCAGTTCGGGATCTCGCTATGGCTACACCTTC. Translation: CASSSGSRYGYTF.

V usage is TRBV19 and J usage is TRBJ1-4; TRBD1 matches 7 bases. Germline V gene lookup returns CDR1 LNHDA and CDR2 SQIVND (reference sequence). This CDR3 is built from 18 residues. Losses at the gene ends were 3 bases for V and 0 bases for J; bases not matched to a gene: 10. The CDR3 DNA sequence: TGTGCCAGTAGTATGAGGTACAGGGGCCTTGCAACTAATGAAAAACTGTTTTTT. Amino acids: CASSMRYRGLATNEKLFF.

The chain uses TRBV10-3 and TRBJ2-1, with TRBD1 identical over 8 bases. The J segment lost 6 bases and the V segment lost 11 bases, leaving 9 bases of the junction unmatched. The CDR3 spans 13 residues. Germline assignment: CDR1 ENHRY and CDR2 SYGVKD. The CDR3: CAASTGESNEQFF. In DNA, the CDR3 is TGTGCCGCTTCGACAGGGGAGAGCAATGAGCAGTTCTTC.

The gene calls are TRBV3-1 (or the pseudogene TRBV3-2) and TRBJ2-2; D gene ambiguous. The V end was cut by 4 bases, the J end by 5 bases, with 11 bases between. Looked up from germline, CDR1 is LGHDT and CDR2 is YNNKEL (reference sequence). CDR3 size: 14 residues. CDR3 sequence (DNA): TGTGCCAGCAGCCCTCTTCCCGGGACCGGGGAGCTGTTTTTT. This sequence encodes CASSPLPGTGELFF.

The chain recombines TRBV2 with TRBJ2-3; no clear D. This CDR3 spans 10 amino acids. Germline lookup yields CDR1 SNHLY and CDR2 FYNNEI. V lost 5 bases, J lost 11 bases, and 8 bases lay in between. In DNA form, the CDR3 reads TGTGCCAGCAGTACTCTCTTGCAGTATTTT. Amino acids: CASSTLLQYF.

The gene calls are TRBV15 and TRBJ2-7, with TRBD1 identical over 7 bases. Trimming removed 0 bases from V and 1 base from J; junction bases left unmatched: 9. The CDR3 spans 17 residues. Germline CDR1 reads LNHNV; CDR2 reads YYDKDF (reference sequence). This chain's CDR3 is CATSREYPGTESYEQYF. Here the CDR3 DNA reads TGTGCCACCAGCAGAGAGTACCCCGGGACAGAGTCCTACGAGCAGTACTTC.

The genes are TRBV29-1 and TRBJ2-2; no definite D call. CDR3 size: 14 residues. Trimming shortened V by 5 bases and J by 0 bases, and 10 bases separated the two germline ends. Germline CDR1 SQVTM, CDR2 ANQGSEA. CDR3 residues: CSVLWQTNTGELFF. The CDR3 nucleotides read TGCAGCGTTCTGTGGCAGACGAACACCGGGGAGCTGTTTTTT.

CDR3 bases: TGTGCCACGAGCCGGGGGGGTGGGAATGAGCAGTTCTTC. It encodes CATSRGGGNEQFF. The gene calls are TRBV6-5 and TRBJ2-1; TRBD2 aligns across 8 bases. The junction had 9 bases not matched to a gene; V was cut back by 10 bases and J by 7 bases. The CDR3 totals 13 residues. CDR1 and CDR2 (germline): MNHEY, SVGAGI.

There are a few counts of this clone. The V gene is TRBV6-6, the J gene TRBJ2-7, with unresolved D. Trimming took 6 bases from V and 2 from J, leaving 11 bases between them. The CDR3 consists of 13 residues. CDR1 is MNHNY and CDR2 is SVGAGI in the germline V gene (reference sequence). DNA of the CDR3: TGTGCCAGCAGCCCCGGGTTACCCTACGAGCAGTACTTC. Its translation: CASSPGLPYEQYF.

This chain joins TRBV19 and TRBJ1-6; no definite D call. Looked up from germline, CDR1 is LNHDA and CDR2 is SQIVND (reference sequence). The CDR3 consists of 14 residues. The V and J ends lost 1 base and 10 bases respectively, with 11 bases between them. The CDR3 nucleotides read TGTGCCAGTAGTATAGGAGGGAAAGGGTCACCCCTCCACTTT. Its protein is CASSIGGKGSPLHF. Complete variable domain (other parts from reference TRBV19 and TRBJ1-6): DGGITQSPKYLFRKEGQNVTLSCEQNLNHDAMYWYRQDPGQGLRLIYYSQIVNDFQKGDIAEGYSVSREKKESFPLTVTSAQKNPTAFYLCASSIGGKGSPLHFGNGTRLTVT.